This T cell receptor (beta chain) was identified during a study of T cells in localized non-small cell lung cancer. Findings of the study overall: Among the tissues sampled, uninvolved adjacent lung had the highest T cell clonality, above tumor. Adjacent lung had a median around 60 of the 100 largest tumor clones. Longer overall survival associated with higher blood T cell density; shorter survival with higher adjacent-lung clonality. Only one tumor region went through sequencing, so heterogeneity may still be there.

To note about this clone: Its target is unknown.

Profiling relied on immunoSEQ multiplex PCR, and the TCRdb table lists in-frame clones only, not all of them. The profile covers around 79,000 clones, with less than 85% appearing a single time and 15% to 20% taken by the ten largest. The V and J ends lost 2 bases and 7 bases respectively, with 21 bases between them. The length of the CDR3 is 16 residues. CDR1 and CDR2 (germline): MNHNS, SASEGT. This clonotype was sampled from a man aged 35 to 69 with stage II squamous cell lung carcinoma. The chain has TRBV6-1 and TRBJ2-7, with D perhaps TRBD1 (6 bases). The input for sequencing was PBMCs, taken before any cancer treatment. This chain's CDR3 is CASSESVTPGHWEQYF. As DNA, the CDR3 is TGTGCCAGCAGTGAATCCGTAACTCCGGGACACTGGGAGCAGTACTTC.